The clone carrying this TCR beta chain was found many times. Authors' processing steps: Amplification with reference gene primers provided the estimates of nucleated cell counts. The data were produced by immunoSEQ multiplex PCR, yet TCRdb's version contains in-frame clones alone and is incomplete. That table gives V, J and clone size, and the DNA gave D and trimming. This table holds some 140,000 clones, about 76% found once. These data are taken from a study of blood T cell repertoires in COVID-19. The V gene lost 6 bases and the J gene lost 3 bases, with 16 bases spanning the gap. This CDR3 is 15 amino acids long. Germline loops: CDR1 SGHTS, CDR2 YDEGEE.

Sequenced: peripheral blood. The chain employs TRBV5-8 and TRBJ2-1; possible D gene TRBD2, 6 bases. The receptor was isolated from a man older than 75 with acute or convalescent COVID-19. In DNA, the CDR3 is TGTGCCAGCACCGCGCGGGGTGGCGGCTACAATGAGCAGTTCTTC. Translating gives CASTARGGGYNEQFF.